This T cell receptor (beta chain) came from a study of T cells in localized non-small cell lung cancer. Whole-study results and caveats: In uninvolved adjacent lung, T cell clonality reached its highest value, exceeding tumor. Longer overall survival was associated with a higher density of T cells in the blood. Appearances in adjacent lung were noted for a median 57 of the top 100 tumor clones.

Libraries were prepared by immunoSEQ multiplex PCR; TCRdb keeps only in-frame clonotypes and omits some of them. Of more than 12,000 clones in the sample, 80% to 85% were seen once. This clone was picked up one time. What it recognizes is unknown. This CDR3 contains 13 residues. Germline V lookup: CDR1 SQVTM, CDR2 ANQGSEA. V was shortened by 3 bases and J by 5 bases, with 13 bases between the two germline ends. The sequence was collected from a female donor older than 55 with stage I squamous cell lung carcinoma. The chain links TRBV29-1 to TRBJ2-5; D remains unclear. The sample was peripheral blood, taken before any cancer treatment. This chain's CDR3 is CSVDLDPAETQYF. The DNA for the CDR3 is TGCAGCGTTGATCTTGACCCCGCGGAGACCCAGTACTTC.